Each of the 22 T cell receptor beta chains below was sequenced from the same sample in a study of T-cell reconstitution after alpha-beta-depleted transplantation in children. Unique molecular identifiers featured in how the TCRbeta library was prepared. TCRdb reprocessed the PCR reads via MiXCR and lists one record per CDR3 protein. The sample lists hundreds of thousands of distinct CDR3 sequences, about 10% occurring once. The sequencing here drew on PBMCs from the stem cell graft donor, taken from the stem cell graft. Receptors were obtained from a human donor who donated a stem cell graft to a child with acute myeloid leukemia.

This clonotype was detected many times. The chain has TRBV3-1 and TRBJ2-7; 9 bases map to TRBD2. J gave up 8 bases and V 1 base, and 6 bases lay outside the gene matches. Germline CDR1 and CDR2: LGHDT and YNNKEL (reference sequence). This CDR3 region has 14 residues. The CDR3 DNA reads TGTGCCAGCAGCCAAGTGGCTAGCGGGAAAAAGCAGTACTTC. Its translation: CASSQVASGKKQYF.

V usage is TRBV6-2 or TRBV6-3 and J usage is TRBJ1-3, with a possible D match to TRBD1 (5 bases). V was shortened by 10 bases and J by 0 bases, with 22 bases between the two germline ends. This CDR3 spans 17 amino acids. Per the germline V gene, CDR1 is MNHEY and CDR2 is SVGEGT. This chain's CDR3 is CATRAPGRTYSGNTIYF. CDR3 bases: TGTGCCACCCGTGCTCCGGGACGGACGTACTCTGGAAACACCATATATTTT.

The CDR3 spells CASSQGLASVGTDTQYF. In DNA form, the CDR3 reads TGTGCCAGCAGCCAAGGATTAGCTAGCGTTGGTACAGATACGCAGTATTTT. The V call is TRBV4-2, the J call TRBJ2-3; tentatively, D is TRBD2 (6 bases). The germline V gene encodes CDR1 LGHNA and CDR2 YNFKEQ. This CDR3 comprises 17 residues. With 1 base removed from V and 3 bases from J, the gap between germline ends came to 17 bases.

In this sample, this clonotype turned up a few times. V gene TRBV7-3 combines with J gene TRBJ2-1; no reliable D call. The CDR3 extends over 13 amino acids. Looked up from germline, CDR1 is SGHTA and CDR2 is FQGTGA. V gave up 5 bases and J gave up 5 bases, with 10 bases separating them. CDR3 loop: CASSLNFNNEQFF. The CDR3 DNA sequence: TGTGCCAGCAGCCTCAACTTTAACAATGAGCAGTTCTTC. The variable domain in full, completed from reference TRBV7-3 and TRBJ2-1, reads GAGVSQTPSNKVTEKGKYVELRCDPISGHTALYWYRQSLGQGPEFLIYFQGTGAADDSGLPNDRFFAVRPEGSVSTLKIQRTERGDSAVYLCASSLNFNNEQFFGPGTRLTVL.

Written as DNA, the CDR3 is TGTGCCAGTATAAGGGCCAATGAAAAACTGTTTTTT. Protein product: CASIRANEKLFF. The V gene is TRBV30, the J gene TRBJ1-4; D is uncertain. Germline V gene lookup returns CDR1 GTSNPN and CDR2 SVGIG (reference sequence). The CDR3 runs to 12 residues. V lost 8 bases, J lost 5 bases, and 12 bases lay in between.

The table lists this clonotype with a few counts. This rearrangement joins TRBV11-2 to TRBJ1-2; D might be TRBD1 (5 bases). The ends were cut back, 5 bases at V and 4 bases at J, with 11 bases in the middle. Germline CDR1 and CDR2: SGHAT and FQNNGV. This CDR3 has 13 residues. CDR3 amino acids: CASSPDISYGYTF. The DNA for the CDR3 is TGTGCCAGCAGCCCGGACATTAGCTATGGCTACACCTTC.

Details on this clonotype: Being one base from a much bigger clone, this may be a read error. The V and J genes are TRBV28 and TRBJ2-3; 12 positions agree with TRBD2. The J segment lost 5 bases and the V segment lost 5 bases, leaving 8 bases of the junction unmatched. This CDR3 contains 16 residues. Germline values: CDR1 MDHEN, CDR2 SYDVKM. CDR3 nucleotide sequence: TGTGCCAGCAGTCCTAGCGGGAGGGCCGGGATAGATACGCAGTATTTT. Amino acid sequence: CASSPSGRAGIDTQYF.

This clonotype was counted at least ten times. The chain combines TRBV12-3 or TRBV12-4 with TRBJ1-1; TRBD1 might be the D (6 bases). With 3 bases removed from V and 5 bases from J, the gap between germline ends came to 13 bases. This CDR3 comprises 14 residues. In DNA, the CDR3 is TGTGCCAGCAGTTTGGCAGGGGCTGGTACTGAAGCTTTCTTT. Residues: CASSLAGAGTEAFF.

This clonotype was picked up a small number of times. V is TRBV5-1 and J is TRBJ2-3; 8 bases map to TRBD1. V was clipped by 4 bases and J by 2 bases; unmatched bases: 6. Germline lookup yields CDR1 SGHRS and CDR2 YFSETQ. This CDR3 has 15 amino acids. The CDR3 region is CASSPGGGTTDTQYF. CDR3 sequence (DNA): TGCGCCAGCAGCCCAGGGGGCGGGACCACAGATACGCAGTATTTT.

This clonotype was picked up a small number of times. The V gene is TRBV5-1, the J gene TRBJ2-3, with 7 bases matching TRBD1. V trimming: 4 bases; J trimming: 4 bases; junction bases outside the gene matches: 3. Germline V lookup: CDR1 SGHRS, CDR2 YFSETQ. The CDR3 length is 13 residues. The CDR3 protein is CASSAGTADTQYF. The CDR3 DNA reads TGCGCCAGCAGCGCAGGGACAGCAGATACGCAGTATTTT.

The chain uses TRBV29-1 and TRBJ2-1; 12 bases fit TRBD2. This CDR3 has 18 residues. V lost 6 bases to trimming and J lost 0 bases; unmatched junction nucleotides: 12. From germline, CDR1 is SQVTM and CDR2 ANQGSEA. CDR3 nucleotides: TGCAGCGTGGGAACCGGGACTAGCGGGTGGAGCTCCTACAATGAGCAGTTCTTC. Its translation: CSVGTGTSGWSSYNEQFF.

V is TRBV6-5 and J is TRBJ2-1; unclear D gene. V lost 4 bases to trimming and J lost 10 bases, with 11 bases between them. Germline V lookup: CDR1 MNHEY, CDR2 SVGAGI. This CDR3 has 12 amino acids. This CDR3 is CASSSPVAEQFF. CDR3 sequence (DNA): TGTGCCAGCAGTTCACCGGTCGCGGAGCAGTTCTTC.

The chain combines TRBV20-1 with TRBJ2-2; D is perhaps TRBD2 (5 bases). The V end lost 1 base, the J end lost 6 bases, and 12 bases lay between the germline ends. This CDR3 spans 14 amino acids. CDR1 and CDR2 (germline): DFQATT, SNEGSKA (reference sequence). Here the CDR3 DNA reads TGCAGTGCTAGAGCCCTGGAGGTCGCCGGGGAGCTGTTTTTT. It encodes CSARALEVAGELFF.

This clonotype was seen only a few times. This chain connects TRBV2 to TRBJ2-2; D remains unclear. The CDR3 has 13 amino acids. The germline V gene encodes CDR1 SNHLY and CDR2 FYNNEI. DNA for the CDR3: TGTACAAGTCGCGGTACGAACACCGGGGAGCTGTTTTTT. Protein sequence: CTSRGTNTGELFF. Variable domain in full (rest from reference TRBV2 and TRBJ2-2): EPEVTQTPSHQVTQMGQEVILRCVPISNHLYFYWYRQILGQKVEFLVSFYNNEISEKSEIFDDQFSVERPDGSNFTLKIRSTKLEDSAMYFCTSRGTNTGELFFGEGSRLTVL.

This clonotype occurred many times. This chain connects TRBV28 to TRBJ1-6; 7 bases match TRBD1. CDR1 is MDHEN and CDR2 is SYDVKM in the germline V gene. This CDR3 has 13 residues. The junction had 1 base not matched to a gene; V was cut back by 5 bases and J by 6 bases. The CDR3 region is CASSDRVNSPLHF. CDR3 nucleotides: TGTGCCAGCAGTGACAGGGTTAATTCACCCCTCCACTTT.

In its sample, this clonotype was seen many times. The chain joins TRBV5-1 to TRBJ2-7, with 7 bases aligning to TRBD2. CDR1 is SGHRS and CDR2 is YFSETQ in the germline V gene. V gave up 5 bases and J gave up 0 bases; unmatched junction bases: 2. The CDR3 is 13 residues long. The CDR3 protein is CASRRLASYEQYF. CDR3 bases: TGCGCCAGCAGGAGACTAGCCTCCTACGAGCAGTACTTC.

This clonotype appeared many times. The V and J genes are TRBV7-2 and TRBJ2-7; TRBD1 aligns across 8 bases. V dropped 5 bases and J dropped 6; count of bases not matched to a gene: 9. This CDR3 comprises 14 residues. The germline V gene encodes CDR1 SGHTA and CDR2 FQGNSA. This chain's CDR3 is CASSPNGQGSEQYF. As DNA, the CDR3 is TGTGCCAGCAGCCCCAACGGACAGGGAAGCGAGCAGTACTTC.

This chain links TRBV29-1 with TRBJ1-5; D remains ambiguous. Per germline, CDR1 SQVTM and CDR2 ANQGSEA. The CDR3 length is 13 residues. Trimming took 0 bases from V and 2 from J, leaving 5 bases between them. The CDR3 loop reads CSVEEGGNQPQHF. In nucleotides, the CDR3 is TGCAGCGTTGAAGAAGGTGGCAATCAGCCCCAGCATTTT.

This clonotype appeared many times. This chain uses TRBV27 with TRBJ1-2; a weak D match, TRBD1 (6 bases). Germline CDR1 is MNHEY and CDR2 is SMNVEV (reference sequence). The CDR3 has 14 amino acids. Deletions cut 3 bases from V and 3 bases from J, with 11 bases between. CDR3 coding DNA: TGTGCCAGCAGTTTCCGGGACACCGACTATGGCTACACCTTC. As protein: CASSFRDTDYGYTF.

This clonotype was detected ten times or more. The rearrangement uses TRBV3-1 and TRBJ2-1, with 7 positions matching TRBD2. V gave up 4 bases and J gave up 8 bases; unmatched junction bases: 17. Germline CDR1 LGHDT, CDR2 YNNKEL (reference sequence). The CDR3 has 17 amino acids. The chain's CDR3 is CASSLKFEGGPRDEQFF. Here the CDR3 DNA reads TGTGCCAGCAGCCTAAAGTTTGAGGGAGGGCCTAGGGATGAGCAGTTCTTC.

The sample holds a few counts of this clonotype. The rearrangement links TRBV20-1 to TRBJ2-7; D uncertain. The germline V gene encodes CDR1 DFQATT and CDR2 SNEGSKA (reference sequence). The CDR3 covers 13 residues. The ends were cut back, 0 bases at V and 2 bases at J, with 8 bases in the middle. The CDR3 region is CSARDRRTYEQYF. The CDR3 DNA is TGCAGTGCTAGAGATCGCAGAACCTACGAGCAGTACTTC.

The chain joins TRBV15 to TRBJ2-6, with 11 bases aligning to TRBD2. This CDR3 spans 19 amino acids. J was trimmed by 2 bases and V by 1 base; bases with no gene match: 7. Germline V gene sequence: CDR1 LNHNV, CDR2 YYDKDF (reference sequence). The CDR3 reads CATSRALRLAGTGANVLTF. The CDR3 region has the DNA TGTGCCACCAGCAGAGCTCTACGACTAGCGGGAACTGGGGCCAACGTCCTGACTTTC.